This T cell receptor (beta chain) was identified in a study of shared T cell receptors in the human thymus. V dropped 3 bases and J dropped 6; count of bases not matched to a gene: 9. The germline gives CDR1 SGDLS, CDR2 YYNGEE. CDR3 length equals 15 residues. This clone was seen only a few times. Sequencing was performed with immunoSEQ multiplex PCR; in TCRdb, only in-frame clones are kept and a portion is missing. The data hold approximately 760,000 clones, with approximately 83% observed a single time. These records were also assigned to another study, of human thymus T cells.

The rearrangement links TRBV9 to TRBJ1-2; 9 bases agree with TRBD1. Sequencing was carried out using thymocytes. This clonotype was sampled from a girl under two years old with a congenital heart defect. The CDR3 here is CASSAGQGRLDGYTF. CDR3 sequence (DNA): TGTGCCAGCAGCGCCGGACAGGGGAGACTCGATGGCTACACCTTC.